In this sample, the clone carrying this T cell receptor (beta chain) turned up once. The data were obtained in a study of CD39 and CD103 CD8 tumor-infiltrating T cells. Each sorted subset gave roughly 8,500 to 110,000 cells for genomic DNA. Assay: immunoSEQ multiplex PCR; the TCRdb copy retains only in-frame clones and omits some. The sample includes thousands of clones, around 66% of them seen just once. Germline V gene sequence: CDR1 MNHEY, CDR2 SVGAGI. V shed 8 bases, J shed 0 bases, and the junction held 6 bases outside the gene matches. The CDR3 is made up of 15 amino acids. Memory CD8 T cells were sorted as CD8+CD4-CD45RA-, any CCR7 status.

Material: CD8+ T cells sorted from blood. Subset defined: total memory CD8 T cells (CD45RA-CCR7+/-) from blood or uninvolved lymph node. This clonotype originated in a human donor with head and neck squamous cell carcinoma. The chain couples TRBV6-5 to TRBJ2-2; TRBD2 aligns across 7 bases. This CDR3 is CASGRGGSNTGELFF. The CDR3 DNA reads as TGTGCCAGCGGCCGCGGGGGATCGAACACCGGGGAGCTGTTTTTT.